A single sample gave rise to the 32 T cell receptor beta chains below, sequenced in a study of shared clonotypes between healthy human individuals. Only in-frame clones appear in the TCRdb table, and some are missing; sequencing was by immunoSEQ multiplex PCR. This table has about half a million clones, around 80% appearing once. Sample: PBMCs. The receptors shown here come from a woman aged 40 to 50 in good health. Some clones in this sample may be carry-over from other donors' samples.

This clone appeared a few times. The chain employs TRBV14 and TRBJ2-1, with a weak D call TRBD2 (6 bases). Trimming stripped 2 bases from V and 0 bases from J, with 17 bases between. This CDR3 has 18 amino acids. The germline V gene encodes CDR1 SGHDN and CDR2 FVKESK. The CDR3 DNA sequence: TGTGCCAGCAGCCAACTTGCGGGGCTAAGTAACTCCTACAATGAGCAGTTCTTC. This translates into CASSQLAGLSNSYNEQFF.

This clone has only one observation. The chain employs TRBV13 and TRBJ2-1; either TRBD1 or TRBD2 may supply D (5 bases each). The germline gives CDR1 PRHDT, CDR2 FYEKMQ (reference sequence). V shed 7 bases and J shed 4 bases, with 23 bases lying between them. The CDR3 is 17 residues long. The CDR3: CASTRDPSIRWYNEQFF. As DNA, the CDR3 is TGTGCCAGCACCCGGGACCCCTCAATAAGGTGGTACAATGAGCAGTTCTTC.

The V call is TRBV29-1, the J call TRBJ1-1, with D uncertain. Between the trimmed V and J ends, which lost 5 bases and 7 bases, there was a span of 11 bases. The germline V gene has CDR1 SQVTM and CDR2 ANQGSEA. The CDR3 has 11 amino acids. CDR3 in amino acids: CSVTRAHEAFF. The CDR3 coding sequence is TGCAGCGTTACTAGGGCCCATGAAGCTTTCTTT.

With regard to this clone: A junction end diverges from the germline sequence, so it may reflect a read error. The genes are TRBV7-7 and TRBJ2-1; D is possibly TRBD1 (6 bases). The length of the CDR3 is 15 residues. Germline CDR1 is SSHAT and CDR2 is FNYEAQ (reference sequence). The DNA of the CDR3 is TGTGCTAGCAGCTTGGGGGCTAGCTCCTACAATGAGCAGTTCTTC. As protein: CASSLGASSYNEQFF. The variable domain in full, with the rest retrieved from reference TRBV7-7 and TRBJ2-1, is GAGVSQSPRYKVTKRGQDVTLRCDPISSHATLYWYQQALGQGPEFLTYFNYEAQPDKSGLPSDRFSAERPEGSISTLTIQRTEQRDSAMYRCASSLGASSYNEQFFGPGTRLTVL.

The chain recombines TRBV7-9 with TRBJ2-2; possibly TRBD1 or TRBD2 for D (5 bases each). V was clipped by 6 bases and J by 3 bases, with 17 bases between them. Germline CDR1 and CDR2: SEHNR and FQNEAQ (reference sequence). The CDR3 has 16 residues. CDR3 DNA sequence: TGTGCCAGCAGTGAAGGGCTCGGGGCAGACACCGGGGAGCTGTTTTTT. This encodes CASSEGLGADTGELFF.

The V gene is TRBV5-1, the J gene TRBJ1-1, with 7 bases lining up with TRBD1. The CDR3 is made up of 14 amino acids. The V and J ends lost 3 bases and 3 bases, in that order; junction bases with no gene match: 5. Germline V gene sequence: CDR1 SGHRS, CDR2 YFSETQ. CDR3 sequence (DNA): TGCGCCAGCAGCTCGACAGGGAGGGACACTGAAGCTTTCTTT. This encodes CASSSTGRDTEAFF.

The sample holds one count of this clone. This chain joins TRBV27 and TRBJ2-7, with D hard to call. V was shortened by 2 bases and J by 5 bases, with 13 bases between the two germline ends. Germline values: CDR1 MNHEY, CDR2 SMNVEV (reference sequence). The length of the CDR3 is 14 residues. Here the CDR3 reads CASSLTGHRHEQYF. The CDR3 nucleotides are TGTGCCAGCAGTTTAACTGGGCATCGTCACGAGCAGTACTTC.

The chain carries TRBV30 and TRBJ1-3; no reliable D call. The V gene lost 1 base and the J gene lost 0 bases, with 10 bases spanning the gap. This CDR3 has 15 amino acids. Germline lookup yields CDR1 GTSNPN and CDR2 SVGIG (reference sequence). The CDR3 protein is CAWSETGSSGNTIYF. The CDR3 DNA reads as TGTGCCTGGAGTGAGACTGGGAGCTCTGGAAACACCATATATTTT.

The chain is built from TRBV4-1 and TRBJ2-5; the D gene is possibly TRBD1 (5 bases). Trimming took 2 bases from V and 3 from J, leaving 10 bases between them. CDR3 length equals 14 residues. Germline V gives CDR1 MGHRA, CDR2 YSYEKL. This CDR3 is CASSQRQIKETQYF. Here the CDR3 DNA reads TGCGCCAGCAGCCAAAGACAGATAAAAGAGACCCAGTACTTC.

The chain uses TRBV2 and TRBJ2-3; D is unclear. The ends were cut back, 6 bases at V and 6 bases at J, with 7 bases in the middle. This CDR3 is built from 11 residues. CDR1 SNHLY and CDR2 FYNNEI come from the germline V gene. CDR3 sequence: CASSVYDTQYF. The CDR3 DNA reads TGTGCCAGCAGCGTCTATGATACGCAGTATTTT.

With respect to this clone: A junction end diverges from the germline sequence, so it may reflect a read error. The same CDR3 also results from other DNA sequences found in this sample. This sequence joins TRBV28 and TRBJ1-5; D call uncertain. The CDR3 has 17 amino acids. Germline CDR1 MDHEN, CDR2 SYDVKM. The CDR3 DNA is TGTGCCAGCAGTTTAACTGTGCCCCCGGTTGGCAATCAGCCCCAACATTTT. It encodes CASSLTVPPVGNQPQHF.

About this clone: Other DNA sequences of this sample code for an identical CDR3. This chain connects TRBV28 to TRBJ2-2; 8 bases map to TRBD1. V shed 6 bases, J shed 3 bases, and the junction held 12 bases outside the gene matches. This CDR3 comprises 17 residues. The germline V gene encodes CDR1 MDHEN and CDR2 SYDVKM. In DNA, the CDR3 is TGTGCCAGCAGCTCTGCAACAGGGGGTTGGGACACCGGGGAGCTGTTTTTT. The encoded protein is CASSSATGGWDTGELFF.

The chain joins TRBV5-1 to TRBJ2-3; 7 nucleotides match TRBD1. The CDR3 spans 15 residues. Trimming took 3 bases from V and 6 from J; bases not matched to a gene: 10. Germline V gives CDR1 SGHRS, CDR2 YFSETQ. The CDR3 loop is CASSWRQGSSDTQYF. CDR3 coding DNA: TGCGCCAGCAGCTGGAGACAGGGCTCTAGCGATACGCAGTATTTT. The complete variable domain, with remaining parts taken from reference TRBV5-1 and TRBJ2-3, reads KAGVTQTPRYLIKTRGQQVTLSCSPISGHRSVSWYQQTPGQGLQFLFEYFSETQRNKGNFPGRFSGRQFSNSRSEMNVSTLELGDSALYLCASSWRQGSSDTQYFGPGTRLTVL.

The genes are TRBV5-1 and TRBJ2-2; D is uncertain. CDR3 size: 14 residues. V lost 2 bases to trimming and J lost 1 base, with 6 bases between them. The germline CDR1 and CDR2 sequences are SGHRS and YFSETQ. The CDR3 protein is CASSLRQNTGELFF. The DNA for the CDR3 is TGCGCCAGCAGCTTACGACAGAACACCGGGGAGCTGTTTTTT.

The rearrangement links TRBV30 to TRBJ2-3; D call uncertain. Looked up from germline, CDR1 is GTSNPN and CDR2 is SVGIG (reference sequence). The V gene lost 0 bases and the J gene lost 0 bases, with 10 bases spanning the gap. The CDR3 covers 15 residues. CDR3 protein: CAWSVGSTSTDTQYF. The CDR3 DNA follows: TGTGCCTGGAGTGTGGGCAGTACTAGCACAGATACGCAGTATTTT.

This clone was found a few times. CDR3 region: CASSPDRGYLNYGYTF. The CDR3 DNA reads as TGTGCCAGCAGTCCGGACAGGGGATACCTTAACTATGGCTACACCTTC. The chain couples TRBV28 to TRBJ1-2; 9 bases agree with TRBD1. Germline V lookup: CDR1 MDHEN, CDR2 SYDVKM. CDR3 size: 16 residues. With V trimmed by 5 bases and J by 1 base, 8 bases remained unmatched.

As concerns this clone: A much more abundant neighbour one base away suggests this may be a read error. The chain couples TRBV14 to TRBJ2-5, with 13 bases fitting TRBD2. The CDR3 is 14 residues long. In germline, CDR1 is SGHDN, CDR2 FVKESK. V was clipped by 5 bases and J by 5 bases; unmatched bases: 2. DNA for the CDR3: TGTGCCAGCAGCGGACTAGCGGGAGTGGAGACCCAGTACTTC. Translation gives CASSGLAGVETQYF.

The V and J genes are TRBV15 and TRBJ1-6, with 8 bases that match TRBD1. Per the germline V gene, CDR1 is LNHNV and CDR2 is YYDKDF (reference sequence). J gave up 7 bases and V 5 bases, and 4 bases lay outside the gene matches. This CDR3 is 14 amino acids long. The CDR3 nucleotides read TGTGCCACCAGCTGGGGACAGGAGAATTCACCCCTCCACTTT. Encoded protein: CATSWGQENSPLHF.

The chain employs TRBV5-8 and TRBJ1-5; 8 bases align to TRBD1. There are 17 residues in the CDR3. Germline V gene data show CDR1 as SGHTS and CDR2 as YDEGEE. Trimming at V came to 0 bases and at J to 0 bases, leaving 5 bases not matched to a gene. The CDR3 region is CASSLDGTGNSNQPQHF. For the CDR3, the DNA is TGTGCCAGCAGCTTGGATGGGACAGGAAATAGCAATCAGCCCCAGCATTTT.

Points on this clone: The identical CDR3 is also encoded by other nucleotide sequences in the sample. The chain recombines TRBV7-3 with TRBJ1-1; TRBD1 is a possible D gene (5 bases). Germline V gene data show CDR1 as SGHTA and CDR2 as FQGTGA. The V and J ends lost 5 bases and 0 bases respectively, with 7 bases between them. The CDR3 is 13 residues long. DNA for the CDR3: TGTGCCAGCAGCCCGACAGTGAACACTGAAGCTTTCTTT. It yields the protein CASSPTVNTEAFF.

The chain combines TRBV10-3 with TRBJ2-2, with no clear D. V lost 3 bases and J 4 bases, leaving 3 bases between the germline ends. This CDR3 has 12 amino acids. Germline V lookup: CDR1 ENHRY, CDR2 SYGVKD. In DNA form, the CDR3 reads TGTGCCATCAGTGACACCACCGGGGAGCTGTTTTTT. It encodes CAISDTTGELFF.

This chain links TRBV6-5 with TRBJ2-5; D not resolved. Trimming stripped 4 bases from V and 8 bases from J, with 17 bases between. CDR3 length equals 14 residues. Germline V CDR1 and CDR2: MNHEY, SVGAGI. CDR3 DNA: TGTGCCAGCAGTTTGAGATTTGAGATGGACACCCAGTACTTC. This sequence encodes CASSLRFEMDTQYF.

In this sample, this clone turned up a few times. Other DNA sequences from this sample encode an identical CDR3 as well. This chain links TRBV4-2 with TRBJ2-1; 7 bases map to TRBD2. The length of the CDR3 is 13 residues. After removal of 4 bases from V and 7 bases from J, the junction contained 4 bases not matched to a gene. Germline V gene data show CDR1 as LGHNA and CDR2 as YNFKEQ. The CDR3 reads CASSPGLVNEQFF. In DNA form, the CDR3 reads TGTGCCAGCAGCCCCGGACTAGTGAATGAGCAGTTCTTC.

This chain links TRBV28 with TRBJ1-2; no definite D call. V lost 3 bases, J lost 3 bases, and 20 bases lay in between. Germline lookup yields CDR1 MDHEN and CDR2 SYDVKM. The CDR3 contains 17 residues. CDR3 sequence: CASSLLGLAGRDYGYTF. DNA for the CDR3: TGTGCCAGCAGTTTGTTAGGTTTGGCAGGCCGGGACTATGGCTACACCTTC.

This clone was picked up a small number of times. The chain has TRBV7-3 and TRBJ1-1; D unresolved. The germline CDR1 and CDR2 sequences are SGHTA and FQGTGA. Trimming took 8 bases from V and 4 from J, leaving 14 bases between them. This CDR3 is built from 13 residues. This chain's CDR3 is CASRRRTGTEAFF. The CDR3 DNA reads TGTGCCAGCCGCCGGAGGACGGGCACTGAAGCTTTCTTT.

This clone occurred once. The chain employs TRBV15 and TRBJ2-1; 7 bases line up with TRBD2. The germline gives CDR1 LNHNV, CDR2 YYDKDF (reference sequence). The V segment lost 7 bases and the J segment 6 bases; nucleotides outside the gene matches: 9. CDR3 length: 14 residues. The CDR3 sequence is CATKTSLTANEQFF. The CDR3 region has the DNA TGTGCCACCAAGACTAGCCTCACGGCCAATGAGCAGTTCTTC.

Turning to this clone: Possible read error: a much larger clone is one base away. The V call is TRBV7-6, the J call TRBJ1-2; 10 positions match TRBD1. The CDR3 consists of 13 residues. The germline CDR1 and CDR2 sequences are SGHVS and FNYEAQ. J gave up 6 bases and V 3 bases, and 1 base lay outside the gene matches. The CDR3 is CASSLGTGDGYTF. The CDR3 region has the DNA TGTGCCAGCAGCTTGGGGACAGGGGATGGCTACACCTTC. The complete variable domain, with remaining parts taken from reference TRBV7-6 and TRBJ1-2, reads GAGVSQSPRYKVTKRGQDVALRCDPISGHVSLYWYRQALGQGPEFLTYFNYEAQQDKSGLPNDRFSAERPEGSISTLTIQRTEQRDSAMYRCASSLGTGDGYTFGSGTRLTVV.

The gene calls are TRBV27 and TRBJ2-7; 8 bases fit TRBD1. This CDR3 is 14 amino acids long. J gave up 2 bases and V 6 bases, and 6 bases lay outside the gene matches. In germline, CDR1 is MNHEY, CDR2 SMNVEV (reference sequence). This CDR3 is CASRPPGQAYEQYF. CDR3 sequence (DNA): TGTGCCAGCAGGCCACCGGGACAGGCCTACGAGCAGTACTTC.

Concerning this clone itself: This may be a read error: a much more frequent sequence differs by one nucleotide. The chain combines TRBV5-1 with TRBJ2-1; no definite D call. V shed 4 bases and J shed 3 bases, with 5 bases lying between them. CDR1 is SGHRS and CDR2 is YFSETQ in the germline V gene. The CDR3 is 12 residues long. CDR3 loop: CASSGNYNEQFF. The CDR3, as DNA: TGCGCCAGCAGCGGGAACTACAATGAGCAGTTCTTC.

The CDR3 loop is CASSRQGAHTEAFF. CDR3 DNA sequence: TGTGCCAGCAGCCGACAGGGGGCGCACACTGAAGCTTTCTTT. The V gene is TRBV21-1, the J gene TRBJ1-1; the tabulated D call, TRBD1, remains unverified against the DNA. TRBV21-1 is a pseudogene locus. The CDR3 runs 14 residues.

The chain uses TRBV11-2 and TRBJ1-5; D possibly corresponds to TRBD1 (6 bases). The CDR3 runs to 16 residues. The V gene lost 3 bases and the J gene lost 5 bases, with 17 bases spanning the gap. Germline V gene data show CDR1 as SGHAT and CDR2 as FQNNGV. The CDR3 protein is CASSFGGVGGDQPQHF. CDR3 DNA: TGTGCCAGCAGCTTTGGGGGAGTGGGGGGCGATCAGCCCCAGCATTTT.

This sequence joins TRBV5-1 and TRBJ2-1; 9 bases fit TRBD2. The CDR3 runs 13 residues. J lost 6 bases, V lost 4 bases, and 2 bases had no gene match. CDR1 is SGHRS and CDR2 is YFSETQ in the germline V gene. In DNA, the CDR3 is TGCGCCAGCAGCAGGGGACTAGCCAATGAGCAGTTCTTC. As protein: CASSRGLANEQFF.